These 26 T cell receptor beta chains were all obtained from the same sample, sequenced in a study of memory CD4+ T cells and cytomegalovirus serostatus. The sort gate was single viable CD3+CD4+CD8-CD45RO+ cells for memory CD4+ T cells. Profiled with immunoSEQ multiplex PCR; TCRdb holds only in-frame clones, not every one. The sample includes 30,000 to 50,000 clones, around 78% of them seen just once. Sequencing was done on a sample of memory CD4+ T cells from blood. The source is an adult in good health and CMV-seronegative.

Sample share makes this clone medium-sized. The rearrangement joins TRBV5-1 to TRBJ1-2, with 9 nucleotides matching TRBD1. V lost 2 bases and J lost 2; bases outside the gene matches: 16. The germline V gene encodes CDR1 SGHRS and CDR2 YFSETQ. CDR3 size: 19 residues. CDR3 nucleotides: TGCGCCAGCAGCTTTCGAAGGGGACAGGGAATCTATGGAAACTATGGCTACACCTTC. Its protein product is CASSFRRGQGIYGNYGYTF.

In its sample, this clone was seen once. The chain links TRBV2 to TRBJ2-5; the D gene is possibly TRBD1 (5 bases). CDR3 length equals 14 residues. The germline V gene has CDR1 SNHLY and CDR2 FYNNEI. V lost 1 base, J lost 4 bases, and 10 bases lay in between. The CDR3, as DNA: TGTGCCAGCAGTGAAGACAGGAACGGAGAGACCCAGTACTTC. As protein: CASSEDRNGETQYF.

The rearrangement joins TRBV6-1 to TRBJ1-5, with D possibly TRBD1 on 5 matching bases. The CDR3 has 15 residues. Per germline, CDR1 MNHNS and CDR2 SASEGT. Trimming shortened V by 0 bases and J by 6 bases, and 12 bases separated the two germline ends. The CDR3 loop is CASSEATVQGQPQHF. CDR3 nucleotide sequence: TGTGCCAGCAGTGAAGCGACAGTTCAAGGTCAGCCCCAGCATTTT.

J is TRBJ2-7 and V is TRBV7-4, with TRBD2 matching 10 bases. Germline-derived CDR1 and CDR2 are SGHVT and SQSDAQ. CDR3 length: 14 residues. The junction had 2 bases not matched to a gene; V was cut back by 2 bases and J by 4 bases. CDR3 sequence reads: CASSLIAGGYEQYF. The DNA for the CDR3 is TGTGCCAGCAGCTTAATAGCGGGGGGTTACGAGCAGTACTTC.

The rearrangement joins TRBV5-4 to TRBJ1-1, with D perhaps TRBD1 (5 bases). V was cut by 2 bases and J by 1 base, with 12 bases left in between. The CDR3 is made up of 15 amino acids. Germline CDR1 reads SGHNT; CDR2 reads YYREEE (reference sequence). The CDR3 sequence: CASSFPTGPNTEAFF. The CDR3 region has the DNA TGTGCCAGCAGCTTTCCTACGGGACCGAACACTGAAGCTTTCTTT.

The CDR3 sequence: CASSLRPGQAPYEQYF. CDR3 in DNA: TGTGCCAGCAGCTTACGTCCGGGACAGGCCCCCTACGAGCAGTACTTC. The chain is built from TRBV11-2 and TRBJ2-7; 8 bases fit TRBD1. Looked up from germline, CDR1 is SGHAT and CDR2 is FQNNGV. Trimming cost V 2 bases and J 2 bases; bases outside gene matches: 8. CDR3 length: 16 amino acids.

The V call is TRBV19, the J call TRBJ1-5; D may be TRBD1 (6 bases). CDR3 length: 15 amino acids. Trimming removed 6 bases from V and 1 base from J, with 13 bases in between. The V gene's germline CDR1 is LNHDA and CDR2 SQIVND (reference sequence). CDR3 sequence reads: CASSTGKRSNQPQHF. Here the CDR3 DNA reads TGTGCCAGTAGCACAGGGAAGAGGAGCAATCAGCCCCAGCATTTT.

The chain is built from TRBV2 and TRBJ2-2; 7 bases line up with TRBD1. The CDR3 length is 15 residues. V lost 6 bases to trimming and J lost 0 bases; unmatched junction nucleotides: 4. Germline CDR1 is SNHLY and CDR2 is FYNNEI. The CDR3 region has the DNA TGTGCCAGCAGGGCTGACAGGGCGAACACCGGGGAGCTGTTTTTT. Amino acid sequence: CASRADRANTGELFF.

CDR3 residues: CASSQAGGGWTGELFF. The CDR3 bases are TGCGCCAGCAGCCAAGCAGGGGGCGGGTGGACCGGGGAGCTGTTTTTT. The chain carries TRBV4-1 and TRBJ2-2, with 8 bases aligning to TRBD1. CDR3 length equals 16 residues. J gave up 5 bases and V 1 base, and 6 bases lay outside the gene matches. Germline V gene lookup returns CDR1 MGHRA and CDR2 YSYEKL.

This chain joins TRBV5-1 and TRBJ1-5, with unresolved D. V lost 4 bases and J lost 3, with 11 bases in between. The V gene's germline CDR1 is SGHRS and CDR2 YFSETQ. CDR3 length: 14 amino acids. The chain's CDR3 is CASSMDGDNQPQHF. DNA of the CDR3: TGCGCCAGCAGCATGGACGGCGACAATCAGCCCCAGCATTTT.

This clone is medium-sized in the sample. This sequence joins TRBV9 and TRBJ2-1, with TRBD2 matching over 9 bases. Germline CDR1 SGDLS, CDR2 YYNGEE. V lost 0 bases and J lost 4; bases outside the gene matches: 14. CDR3 length: 19 amino acids. For the CDR3, the DNA is TGTGCCAGCAGCGTAGAGGAGAGGGCTAGCGGGGTCTTATACAATGAGCAGTTCTTC. Translated, it gives CASSVEERASGVLYNEQFF.

The J gene is TRBJ2-3, the V gene TRBV6-5; a possible D gene is TRBD2 (6 bases). V shed 4 bases and J shed 1 base, with 9 bases lying between them. The germline gives CDR1 MNHEY, CDR2 SVGAGI. This CDR3 contains 14 residues. As DNA, the CDR3 is TGTGCCAGCAGTTGGGGGGATCGCACAGATACGCAGTATTTT. Its translation is CASSWGDRTDTQYF.

The chain employs TRBV7-8 and TRBJ1-5, with a weak D call TRBD1 (5 bases). Trimming took off 5 bases at V and 1 base at J, with 12 bases between the two ends. Germline CDR1 is SGHVS and CDR2 is FQNEAQ. CDR3 length: 15 residues. The CDR3 spells CASSLGRGSNQPQHF. The CDR3 DNA reads TGTGCCAGCAGCCTGGGGAGGGGAAGCAATCAGCCCCAGCATTTT.

The chain uses TRBV5-1 and TRBJ2-2; 10 positions agree with TRBD2. V lost 0 bases and J lost 6; bases outside the gene matches: 5. In germline, CDR1 is SGHRS, CDR2 YFSETQ. This CDR3 contains 16 residues. The CDR3 DNA sequence: TGCGCCAGCAGCTTGGGGCTAGCGGGGGTGTCCGGGGAGCTGTTTTTT. Its protein product is CASSLGLAGVSGELFF. Filled out from reference TRBV5-1 and TRBJ2-2, the complete variable domain reads KAGVTQTPRYLIKTRGQQVTLSCSPISGHRSVSWYQQTPGQGLQFLFEYFSETQRNKGNFPGRFSGRQFSNSRSEMNVSTLELGDSALYLCASSLGLAGVSGELFFGEGSRLTVL.

The chain links TRBV30 to TRBJ2-5; D possibly matches TRBD1 or TRBD2 (6 bases each). Per germline, CDR1 GTSNPN and CDR2 SVGIG (reference sequence). Trimming took 0 bases from V and 5 from J, leaving 22 bases between them. CDR3 length equals 17 residues. The chain's CDR3 is CAWSVPPGGGPGETQYF. CDR3 in DNA: TGTGCCTGGAGTGTACCCCCGGGTGGGGGGCCCGGGGAGACCCAGTACTTC.

This clone appeared once. The chain employs TRBV7-2 and TRBJ1-1; TRBD1 is a possible D gene (5 bases). Germline V CDR1 and CDR2: SGHTA, FQGNSA. Trimming removed 6 bases at V and 1 base at J, with 15 bases between. The CDR3 contains 15 residues. The DNA of the CDR3 is TGTGCCAGCAGTCCTTACATCGGGGGGAACACTGAAGCTTTCTTT. Its translation: CASSPYIGGNTEAFF.

There are a few counts of this clone. The rearrangement uses TRBV19 and TRBJ1-1, with a weak D call TRBD1 (5 bases). Trimming shortened V by 1 base and J by 1 base, and 10 bases separated the two germline ends. Germline V gives CDR1 LNHDA, CDR2 SQIVND (reference sequence). The CDR3 runs 15 residues. CDR3 protein: CASSIGQGANTEAFF. The CDR3 region has the DNA TGTGCCAGTAGTATAGGGCAGGGTGCGAACACTGAAGCTTTCTTT.

This clone occurred a few times. The chain joins TRBV6-1 to TRBJ1-5; possibly TRBD1 for D (5 bases). V was cut by 1 base and J by 9 bases, with 13 bases left in between. Germline V gene sequence: CDR1 MNHNS, CDR2 SASEGT. The CDR3 contains 14 residues. As DNA, the CDR3 is TGTGCCAGCAGTGAAGGAAGGGGAGGCCCGCCCCAGCATTTT. Translation gives CASSEGRGGPPQHF.

This clone was recorded only once. This chain uses TRBV5-4 with TRBJ1-2; 11 bases align to TRBD1. The CDR3 spans 15 residues. The ends lost 1 base at V and 6 bases at J; junction bases unmatched: 5. Germline loops: CDR1 SGHNT, CDR2 YYREEE (reference sequence). The CDR3, as DNA: TGTGCCAGCAGCTTGTTATCGGACAGGGGGCATGGCTACACCTTC. Its protein product is CASSLLSDRGHGYTF.

The chain employs TRBV19 and TRBJ1-3; a weak D match, TRBD1 (6 bases). Deletions cut 2 bases from V and 4 bases from J, with 21 bases between. Germline CDR1 reads LNHDA; CDR2 reads SQIVND (reference sequence). The CDR3 runs to 18 residues. The CDR3 loop reads CASSISSGANLPGNTIYF. The CDR3 nucleotides read TGTGCCAGTAGTATATCATCAGGGGCCAATTTACCAGGAAACACCATATATTTT. Filled out from reference TRBV19 and TRBJ1-3, the complete variable domain reads DGGITQSPKYLFRKEGQNVTLSCEQNLNHDAMYWYRQDPGQGLRLIYYSQIVNDFQKGDIAEGYSVSREKKESFPLTVTSAQKNPTAFYLCASSISSGANLPGNTIYFGEGSWLTVV.

The CDR3 DNA follows: TGTGCCAGCAGTGAGACAGTAGAAACCCACTATGGCTACACCTTC. Amino acid sequence: CASSETVETHYGYTF. The chain links TRBV2 to TRBJ1-2; the D gene is possibly TRBD1 (5 bases). The germline V and J ends were trimmed by 3 bases and 3 bases, with 14 bases remaining between them. CDR3 length: 15 amino acids. Per the germline V gene, CDR1 is SNHLY and CDR2 is FYNNEI. Supplemented by reference TRBV2 and TRBJ1-2, the full variable domain reads EPEVTQTPSHQVTQMGQEVILRCVPISNHLYFYWYRQILGQKVEFLVSFYNNEISEKSEIFDDQFSVERPDGSNFTLKIRSTKLEDSAMYFCASSETVETHYGYTFGSGTRLTVV.

This chain connects TRBV30 to TRBJ2-6; perhaps TRBD2 as D (5 bases). Germline V CDR1 and CDR2: GTSNPN, SVGIG (reference sequence). CDR3 length: 15 residues. The V end was cut by 6 bases, the J end by 0 bases, with 12 bases between. CDR3 in amino acids: CACNVGSSGANVLTF. The CDR3, as DNA: TGTGCCTGTAACGTAGGGAGCTCTGGGGCCAACGTCCTGACTTTC. Full variable domain (outside the CDR3, taken from reference TRBV30 and TRBJ2-6): SQTIHQWPATLVQPVGSPLSLECTVEGTSNPNLYWYRQAAGRGLQLLFYSVGIGQISSEVPQNLSASRPQDRQFILSSKKLLLSDSGFYLCACNVGSSGANVLTFGAGSRLTVL.

This clone was counted a few times. The rearrangement links TRBV7-3 to TRBJ2-1, with 10 bases fitting TRBD2. Germline V gene data show CDR1 as SGHTA and CDR2 as FQGTGA. This CDR3 spans 13 amino acids. The V and J ends lost 5 bases and 13 bases, in that order; junction bases with no gene match: 8. The CDR3, as DNA: TGTGCCAGCAGCACGGGGACTAGCGCTTATCAGTTCTTC. Encoded protein: CASSTGTSAYQFF.

The V and J genes are TRBV6-5 and TRBJ2-3, with TRBD2 identical over 10 bases. V lost 0 bases to trimming and J lost 1 base; unmatched junction nucleotides: 1. The CDR3 has 16 amino acids. CDR1 and CDR2 from the germline V gene are MNHEY and SVGAGI. The CDR3 protein is CASSYSLAGGTDTQYF. In nucleotides, the CDR3 is TGTGCCAGCAGTTACTCCCTAGCGGGGGGCACAGATACGCAGTATTTT.

The V gene is TRBV6-5, the J gene TRBJ2-1; D might be TRBD2 (6 bases). The germline CDR1 and CDR2 sequences are MNHEY and SVGAGI. V gave up 10 bases and J gave up 5 bases, with 21 bases separating them. The CDR3 is 15 amino acids. This CDR3 is CATKLLMEGNNEQFF. The CDR3 nucleotides read TGTGCCACCAAACTCCTCATGGAGGGAAACAATGAGCAGTTCTTC.

This sequence joins TRBV11-1 and TRBJ2-7; D is ambiguous. The CDR3 runs to 16 residues. Trimming stripped 1 base from V and 0 bases from J, with 13 bases between. CDR1 and CDR2 (germline): SGHAT, FQDESV (reference sequence). CDR3 DNA sequence: TGTGCCAGCAGCTTAGACGTGGGCCGGATCTCCTACGAGCAGTACTTC. Amino acid sequence: CASSLDVGRISYEQYF.